The next 6 T cell receptor beta chains were all read from a single sample in a study of shared clonotypes between healthy human individuals. Using immunoSEQ multiplex PCR, the repertoire was profiled, and TCRdb retains in-frame clones only, with some absent. Of about 2.3 million clones in the sample, around 92% are singletons; the top ten hold 0.37%. The sample comprised naive CD4+ T cells from PBMCs. The subset: CD45RA+ positively selected. These TCRs come from a man aged 18 to 30 in good health. Some clones in this sample may be carry-over from other donors' samples.

The chain carries TRBV7-2 and TRBJ1-5, with TRBD1 matching 10 bases. This CDR3 spans 15 amino acids. The germline V gene encodes CDR1 SGHTA and CDR2 FQGNSA. Unmatched junction bases numbered 7, after V lost 6 bases and J lost 5 bases. CDR3 region: CASRRPGTGDQPQHF. In DNA, the CDR3 is TGTGCCAGCAGGCGACCCGGGACAGGGGATCAGCCCCAGCATTTT.

This rearrangement joins TRBV27 to TRBJ1-4, with D uncertain. Trimming pared 3 bases from V and 3 bases from J, leaving 14 bases between. The germline V gene has CDR1 MNHEY and CDR2 SMNVEV (reference sequence). This CDR3 spans 16 amino acids. The CDR3 sequence is CASSLARARANEKLFF. The CDR3 DNA reads as TGTGCCAGCAGTTTGGCGCGGGCGCGAGCTAATGAAAAACTGTTTTTT.

The chain employs TRBV7-2 and TRBJ2-5; D possibly matches TRBD1 or TRBD2 (5 bases each). Trimming removed 5 bases at V and 4 bases at J, with 23 bases between. The CDR3 runs to 17 residues. Germline V gene sequence: CDR1 SGHTA, CDR2 FQGNSA. This CDR3 reads CASSPQGYWQGPETQYF. The CDR3 nucleotides are TGTGCCAGCAGCCCGCAAGGCTATTGGCAGGGACCAGAGACCCAGTACTTC.

The chain carries TRBV11-2 and TRBJ1-1; no reliable D call. CDR3 length: 15 amino acids. The germline gives CDR1 SGHAT, CDR2 FQNNGV. Trimming removed 1 base at V and 1 base at J, with 10 bases between. DNA for the CDR3: TGTGCCAGCAGCTTAGGTTTGGGAGGGAACACTGAAGCTTTCTTT. Its translation is CASSLGLGGNTEAFF.

The table lists this clone with a count of one. The chain employs TRBV2 and TRBJ1-1, with a weak D call TRBD1 (6 bases). The V gene's germline CDR1 is SNHLY and CDR2 FYNNEI. This CDR3 contains 13 residues. Trimming removed 5 bases at V and 7 bases at J, with 14 bases between. The CDR3 DNA sequence: TGTGCCAGCAGTACGCAGGGGCACGGTGAAGCTTTCTTT. Translation: CASSTQGHGEAFF.

The chain couples TRBV7-9 to TRBJ2-7; unclear D gene. Trimming pared 8 bases from V and 2 bases from J, leaving 13 bases between. This CDR3 is 13 amino acids long. Per the germline V gene, CDR1 is SEHNR and CDR2 is FQNEAQ (reference sequence). The CDR3 DNA reads TGTGCCAGCCAACAAACCCCCACCTACGAGCAGTACTTC. It is translated as CASQQTPTYEQYF.